The clone carrying this TCR beta chain came up a few times. Its target is not known. Primers included in the PCR were 60 Vbeta and 13 Jbeta primers. Clones were sequenced by immunoSEQ multiplex PCR, and TCRdb holds only the in-frame ones, with some missing. This table has about 85,000 clones, nearly 80% appearing once. The CDR3 loop spans 14 amino acids. The junction had 6 bases not matched to a gene; V was cut back by 4 bases and J by 7 bases. Germline loops: CDR1 SGHRS, CDR2 YFSETQ. The sample is drawn from a study of cytomegalovirus exposure and HLA in healthy donors. Whole-study findings and limits: TCR beta V segments were, for the most part, productive about 87% or about 30% of the time in an earlier analysis.

Each of the donors was a healthy bone marrow donor. The sample consisted of PBMCs. The receptor was derived from a woman in her forties or fifties in good health and CMV-seropositive. The V and J genes are TRBV5-1 and TRBJ2-2; 8 nucleotides line up with TRBD1. The CDR3 loop is CASSAGGADGELFF. Written as DNA, the CDR3 is TGCGCCAGCAGCGCAGGGGGCGCGGACGGGGAGCTGTTTTTT.